This T cell receptor (beta chain) is from a study of blood T cell repertoires in COVID-19. At the level of the study: Some COVID-19 samples were acute and others convalescent; all came from the United States, Italy and Spain.

CDR3 length: 18 residues. V was shortened by 3 bases and J by 0 bases, with 15 bases between the two germline ends. Germline assignment: CDR1 MDHEN and CDR2 SYDVKM. The protocol was immunoSEQ multiplex PCR, while the TCRdb copy is restricted to in-frame clones and leaves out a portion. The sample carries about 190,000 clones, 80% to 85% recorded once. The sample taken for sequencing was peripheral blood. This TCR was sampled from a woman aged 40 to 49 with acute or convalescent COVID-19. The chain recombines TRBV28 with TRBJ1-6, with a possible D match to TRBD1 (5 bases). The CDR3: CASSLSAGLGSYNSPLHF. The CDR3 DNA reads as TGTGCCAGCAGTTTGTCTGCAGGGTTAGGCTCCTATAATTCACCCCTCCACTTT. Looking up the rest from reference TRBV28 and TRBJ1-6 gives the full variable domain: DVKVTQSSRYLVKRTGEKVFLECVQDMDHENMFWYRQDPGLGLRLIYFSYDVKMKEKGDIPEGYSVSREKKERFSLILESASTNQTSMYLCASSLSAGLGSYNSPLHFGNGTRLTVT.